The rows below give T cell receptor beta chains drawn from one sample of a study of CD8 T cells in Susac syndrome. TCRdb processed the immunoSEQ multiplex PCR reads anew with MiXCR; each CDR3 protein has one entry. This table holds about 240,000 distinct CDR3 sequences, about 95% found once. The source material was CD4+ T cells from PBMCs. The receptors derive from a human donor with Susac syndrome. CDR3s include the opening cysteine and the closing phenylalanine or tryptophan. A D gene is named only where the DNA matches it firmly. For some rows the clone size is stated as once, few or many, or as a class when expanded; others skip it.

.,TRBJ2-2,TRBV2,.,CASRRGDHNTGELFF,TGTGCCAGCAGAAGGGGGGACCATAACACCGGGGAGCTGTTTTTT
.,TRBJ2-2,TRBV27,.,CASSLLTTAKDGELFF,TGTGCCAGCAGTTTATTAACGACGGCGAAGGACGGGGAGCTGTTTTTT
.,TRBJ2-3,TRBV20-1,.,CSASSSTDTQYF,TGCAGTGCTAGTAGCAGCACAGATACGCAGTATTTT
TRBD2,TRBJ2-4,TRBV3-1,.,CASSQALAGAGDIQYF,TGTGCCAGCAGCCAAGCCCTAGCGGGAGCCGGGGACATTCAGTACTTC
.,TRBJ1-5,TRBV5-1,.,CASSLIGDNQPQHF,TGCGCCAGCAGCTTAATCGGGGACAATCAGCCCCAGCATTTT
.,TRBJ2-7,TRBV10-3,.,CAISASYEQYF,TGTGCCATCAGTGCCTCCTACGAGCAGTACTTC
.,TRBJ2-3,TRBV24-1,once,CATSDFRGGNTDTQYF,TGTGCCACCAGTGATTTCAGGGGCGGGAACACAGATACGCAGTATTTT
TRBD2,TRBJ2-5,TRBV9,.,CASSVGGLAGETQYF,TGTGCCAGCAGCGTCGGGGGACTAGCAGGAGAGACCCAGTACTTC
.,TRBJ1-5,TRBV18,.,CASSPRATVSNQPQHF,TGTGCCAGCTCACCGCGGGCCACGGTGAGCAATCAGCCCCAGCATTTT
.,TRBJ1-5,TRBV30,.,CAWSAAAGGQPQHF,TGTGCCTGGAGTGCGGCGGCTGGAGGGCAGCCCCAGCATTTT
TRBD2,TRBJ2-1,TRBV20-1,.,CSATTGTSGTDEQFF,TGCAGTGCTACTACCGGGACTAGCGGTACAGATGAGCAGTTCTTC
TRBD2,TRBJ2-1,TRBV29-1,once,CSVGTSVEQFF,TGCAGCGTGGGGACTAGCGTTGAGCAGTTCTTC
TRBD1,TRBJ1-2,TRBV20-1,.,CSAGDREGTGYTF,TGCAGTGCCGGCGACAGGGAAGGGACGGGCTACACCTTC
TRBD2,TRBJ2-3,TRBV20-1,.,CSASGAGLDTQYF,TGCAGTGCCTCAGGAGCGGGGCTAGATACGCAGTATTTT
.,TRBJ2-5,TRBV4-2,.,CASSQERSETQYF,TGTGCCAGCAGCCAAGAAAGGTCAGAGACCCAGTACTTC
TRBD2,TRBJ2-6,TRBV18,once,CASSPSGGDVLTF,TGTGCCAGCTCACCTAGCGGGGGGGACGTCCTGACTTTC
.,TRBJ1-2,TRBV28,.,CASSLDSYNYGYTF,TGTGCCAGCAGTTTAGACAGCTATAACTATGGCTACACCTTC
TRBD1,TRBJ2-1,TRBV7-6,once,CASSSRAGTGNNEQFF,TGTGCCAGCAGCTCCCGGGCCGGGACAGGGAACAATGAGCAGTTCTTC
.,TRBJ1-4,TRBV19,.,CASRISGNEKLFF,TGTGCCAGTAGGATTTCAGGGAACGAAAAACTGTTTTTT
.,TRBJ2-7,TRBV7-9,.,CASSRGTDYEQYF,TGTGCCAGCAGCCGCGGGACAGACTACGAGCAGTACTTC
.,TRBJ1-2,TRBV29-1,.,CSATRGEDGYTF,TGCAGCGCTACAAGGGGCGAGGATGGCTACACCTTC
.,TRBJ2-5,TRBV4-2,.,CASSQDGSVREETQYF,TGTGCCAGCAGCCAAGATGGTAGCGTCAGAGAAGAGACCCAGTACTTC
.,TRBJ1-4,TRBV21-1,.,CASSKRQGAPNEKLFF,TGTGCCAGCAGTAAACGCCAAGGGGCACCTAATGAAAAACTGTTTTTT
.,TRBJ2-7,TRBV3-1,.,CASSETSRVYEQYF,TGTGCCAGCAGCGAAACCTCAAGGGTCTACGAGCAGTACTTC
.,TRBJ2-1,TRBV13,.,CASSPGTALGSYNEQFF,TGTGCCAGCAGCCCCGGGACGGCCTTAGGCTCCTACAATGAGCAGTTCTTC
TRBD1,TRBJ1-2,TRBV7-8,.,CASSGPGTGSGYGYTF,TGTGCCAGCAGCGGTCCCGGGACAGGCTCAGGATATGGCTACACCTTC
TRBD1,TRBJ2-5,TRBV18,.,CASSPPAQGEETQYF,TGTGCCAGCTCACCACCGGCCCAGGGGGAAGAGACCCAGTACTTC
.,TRBJ2-7,TRBV7-9,once,CAFSTGLSYEQYF,TGTGCCTTCTCCACCGGACTATCTTACGAGCAGTACTTC
.,TRBJ2-7,TRBV3-1,.,CASSQEEGGWSSYEQYF,TGTGCCAGCAGCCAAGAAGAAGGCGGGTGGAGCTCCTACGAGCAGTACTTC
.,TRBJ2-5,TRBV30,.,CAWKLMGETQYF,TGTGCCTGGAAATTAATGGGAGAGACCCAGTACTTC
.,TRBJ2-7,TRBV18,once,CASSRLTAAYEQYF,TGTGCCAGCTCCCGACTGACAGCAGCCTACGAGCAGTACTTC
.,TRBJ1-5,TRBV4-1,once,CASSQVRSNQPQHF,TGCGCCAGCAGCCAAGTTCGGAGCAATCAGCCCCAGCATTTT
.,TRBJ1-5,TRBV12-3/TRBV12-4,.,CASTPSGRNQPQHF,TGTGCCAGCACGCCTTCCGGGCGCAATCAGCCCCAGCATTTT
.,TRBJ2-7,TRBV4-1,.,CASSQLELGTYEQYF,TGCGCCAGCAGCCAGCTAGAGTTGGGGACCTACGAGCAGTACTTC
.,TRBJ2-2,TRBV24-1,.,CATSEAGYTGELFF,TGTGCCACCAGTGAGGCGGGCTACACCGGGGAGCTGTTTTTT
.,TRBJ1-2,TRBV7-9,once,CASSSIRNRDEYGYTF,TGTGCCAGCAGCTCGATAAGGAACAGGGATGAATATGGCTACACCTTC
.,TRBJ2-5,TRBV29-1,.,CSVTRDIDRTQYF,TGCAGCGTGACCCGGGACATCGATCGTACCCAGTACTTC
.,TRBJ1-5,TRBV10-3,.,CAIRSGSGNQPQHF,TGTGCCATCAGATCAGGGAGCGGGAATCAGCCCCAGCATTTT
TRBD2,TRBJ2-7,TRBV28,.,CASSLASGLSYEQYF,TGTGCCAGCAGTTTGGCTAGCGGGTTGTCCTACGAGCAGTACTTC
.,TRBJ1-1,TRBV9,few,CASSVDLDTFEAFF,TGTGCCAGCAGCGTAGATCTCGATACCTTTGAGGCTTTCTTT
TRBD1,TRBJ1-2,TRBV5-6,.,CASSLAGGAASGYTF,TGTGCCAGCAGCTTGGCAGGGGGCGCGGCTAGCGGCTACACCTTC
.,TRBJ2-3,TRBV24-1,.,CATSVPSTDTQYF,TGTGCCACCAGTGTTCCTAGCACAGATACGCAGTATTTT
.,TRBJ2-3,TRBV20-1,.,CSARGRTGGSKDTQYF,TGCAGTGCTAGAGGCCGGACTGGGGGATCGAAGGATACGCAGTATTTT
TRBD1,TRBJ1-2,TRBV28,.,CASRTGTGDGYTF,TGTGCCAGCAGGACCGGGACAGGTGATGGCTACACCTTC
.,TRBJ2-3,TRBV6-4,.,CASSADNTDTQYF,TGTGCCAGCAGTGCGGACAACACAGATACGCAGTATTTT
TRBD1,TRBJ1-2,TRBV12-3/TRBV12-4,once,CASSIHQGGNRIGYTF,TGTGCCAGCAGCATCCATCAGGGGGGCAACCGTATAGGCTACACCTTC
.,TRBJ1-1,TRBV20-1,.,CSARGYAGNTEAFF,TGCAGTGCTAGAGGATATGCGGGGAACACTGAAGCTTTCTTT
TRBD2,TRBJ2-3,TRBV11-2,.,CASSSLTAGGTDTQYF,TGTGCCAGCAGCTCCCTTACAGCGGGAGGCACAGATACGCAGTATTTT
.,TRBJ2-1,TRBV11-2,.,CASSPRMDEQFF,TGTGCCAGCAGCCCAAGAATGGATGAGCAGTTCTTC